This T cell receptor (beta chain) was observed in a study of shared clonotypes between healthy human individuals. Study findings and constraints: Despite large depth, sorted-subset datasets appeared incompletely sequenced.

Trimming took 6 bases from V and 6 from J, leaving 18 bases between them. Germline V gives CDR1 SNHLY, CDR2 FYNNEI. The CDR3 runs to 15 residues. Details on this clone: Antigen: not known.

The protocol was immunoSEQ multiplex PCR, while the TCRdb copy is restricted to in-frame clones and leaves out a portion. The sample includes 2 million to 2.5 million clones, 80% to 95% of them seen just once. The V call is TRBV2, the J call TRBJ2-4; TRBD1 is a possible D gene (5 bases). Sequencing was performed on naive CD4+ T cells from PBMCs. Subset noted: CD45RA+ positively selected. This TCR derives from a man between 18 and 29 years old in good health. Some clones in this sample may be carry-over from other donors' samples. The CDR3 region has the DNA TGTGCCAGCAGCGAGACAGTGGGCTCGGGAAACATTCAGTACTTC. It yields the protein CASSETVGSGNIQYF.